The 22 T cell receptor beta chains listed next were all sequenced from one sample in a study of identical twins. TCRdb re-analysed the 5' RACE reads in MiXCR, keeping a single row per CDR3 protein. The table has about 520,000 distinct CDR3 sequences, roughly a fifth seen once; the top ten hold about 0.99%. The data also belong to a second study, concerning T cells expressing NK-cell markers.

The sample was CD4+ T cells sorted from blood. These receptors originate from a young woman in good health.

This clonotype turned up a few times. The gene calls are TRBV29-1 and TRBJ2-7; a possible D gene is TRBD1 (8 bases). This CDR3 region has 14 residues. V shed 1 base and J shed 4 bases, with 14 bases lying between them. The V gene's germline CDR1 is SQVTM and CDR2 ANQGSEA. The CDR3 region is CSVEGYRGGYEQYF. The CDR3 DNA sequence: TGCAGCGTTGAAGGATACAGGGGGGGGTACGAGCAGTACTTC.

This clonotype appeared a few times. CDR3 loop: CASGINSNQPQHF. CDR3 nucleotide sequence: TGTGCCAGCGGAATCAATAGCAATCAGCCCCAGCATTTT. The chain employs TRBV6-1 and TRBJ1-5; D ambiguous. The CDR3 spans 13 residues. The V end lost 8 bases, the J end lost 0 bases, and 8 bases lay between the germline ends. CDR1 is MNHNS and CDR2 is SASEGT in the germline V gene.

The chain uses TRBV5-1 and TRBJ2-7, with D maybe TRBD1 (5 bases). Trimming took off 0 bases at V and 4 bases at J, with 11 bases between the two ends. The CDR3 runs 14 residues. The germline V gene encodes CDR1 SGHRS and CDR2 YFSETQ. The CDR3 reads CASSLGQTFYEQYF. The CDR3 DNA reads as TGCGCCAGCAGCTTGGGACAGACCTTTTACGAGCAGTACTTC.

The genes are TRBV12-3 or TRBV12-4 and TRBJ2-5, with D possibly being TRBD1 (6 bases). CDR3 length: 14 amino acids. V gave up 1 base and J gave up 7 bases, with 13 bases separating them. CDR3 amino acids: CASSLGAGDGTQYF. DNA of the CDR3: TGTGCCAGCAGTTTAGGAGCAGGGGACGGGACCCAGTACTTC.

The chain employs TRBV5-1 and TRBJ2-7; D possibly uses TRBD1 or TRBD2 (5 bases each). This CDR3 contains 16 residues. The V gene's germline CDR1 is SGHRS and CDR2 YFSETQ. V was shortened by 5 bases and J by 7 bases, with 25 bases between the two germline ends. This CDR3 reads CASSSRDLTDLREQYF. DNA for the CDR3: TGCGCCAGCAGTTCCCGGGACCTTACTGATCTACGAGAGCAGTACTTC. The variable domain in full, completed from reference TRBV5-1 and TRBJ2-7, reads KAGVTQTPRYLIKTRGQQVTLSCSPISGHRSVSWYQQTPGQGLQFLFEYFSETQRNKGNFPGRFSGRQFSNSRSEMNVSTLELGDSALYLCASSSRDLTDLREQYFGPGTRLTVT.

Many counts were recorded for this clonotype. This chain joins TRBV7-2 and TRBJ2-3, with unresolved D. This CDR3 region has 11 residues. Trimming shortened V by 4 bases and J by 2 bases, and 1 base separated the two germline ends. Per germline, CDR1 SGHTA and CDR2 FQGNSA. The CDR3 region has the DNA TGTGCCAGCAGCTACACAGATACGCAGTATTTT. Its translation: CASSYTDTQYF.

The chain is built from TRBV5-1 and TRBJ2-7; D gene uncertain. Trimming took 3 bases from V and 5 from J, leaving 18 bases between them. This CDR3 contains 15 residues. The germline V gene has CDR1 SGHRS and CDR2 YFSETQ. In DNA form, the CDR3 reads TGCGCCAGCAGCTCCAACCCTACGGGCCCTCACGAGCAGTACTTC. It yields the protein CASSSNPTGPHEQYF.

This clonotype was observed a handful of times. The chain has TRBV6-1 and TRBJ2-3, with D tentatively TRBD2 (6 bases). Trimming stripped 6 bases from V and 0 bases from J, with 13 bases between. CDR1 is MNHNS, CDR2 SASEGT, per germline. There are 15 residues in the CDR3. For the CDR3, the DNA is TGTGCCAGCAGGGCGGGACTCCGAAGCACAGATACGCAGTATTTT. Its protein is CASRAGLRSTDTQYF.

J is TRBJ2-7 and V is TRBV20-1, with D maybe TRBD2 (5 bases). The V end lost 6 bases, the J end lost 4 bases, and 16 bases lay between the germline ends. The CDR3 contains 13 residues. Germline CDR1 is DFQATT and CDR2 is SNEGSKA (reference sequence). The CDR3 sequence is CSAGPGVGYEQYF. The CDR3 DNA reads as TGCAGTGCCGGCCCCGGGGTTGGGTACGAGCAGTACTTC.

This clonotype was seen only a few times. CDR3 sequence (DNA): TGTGCCGTCAAGACTAGCGGGGTTGACAATGAGCAGTTCTTC. Translated, it gives CAVKTSGVDNEQFF. The chain couples TRBV11-3 to TRBJ2-1, with 11 nucleotides matching TRBD2. J gave up 5 bases and V 11 bases, and 8 bases lay outside the gene matches. CDR1 is SGHNT and CDR2 is YENEEA in the germline V gene. This CDR3 region has 14 residues.

This clonotype was seen a few times. The chain couples TRBV20-1 to TRBJ1-5; no clear D. CDR1 and CDR2 (germline): DFQATT, SNEGSKA (reference sequence). The CDR3 totals 12 residues. Between the trimmed V and J ends, which lost 4 bases and 9 bases, there was a span of 13 bases. CDR3 sequence reads: CSAKPTSGPQHF. The CDR3 DNA reads TGCAGTGCTAAACCTACTTCTGGGCCCCAGCATTTT.

The sample holds many counts of this clonotype. The V and J genes are TRBV5-1 and TRBJ2-7; D tentatively reads TRBD1 or TRBD2 (5 bases each). Germline-derived CDR1 and CDR2 are SGHRS and YFSETQ. Trimming took off 0 bases at V and 0 bases at J, with 10 bases between the two ends. The CDR3 loop spans 15 amino acids. The CDR3: CASSLEVGDSYEQYF. CDR3 sequence (DNA): TGCGCCAGCAGCTTGGAGGTGGGGGACTCCTACGAGCAGTACTTC.

This clonotype was seen a few times. The rearrangement links TRBV7-2 to TRBJ2-5, with 8 bases aligning to TRBD2. The V and J ends lost 0 bases and 4 bases, in that order; junction bases with no gene match: 13. The CDR3 spans 18 residues. The germline V gene has CDR1 SGHTA and CDR2 FQGNSA. The CDR3 protein is CASSLARGGTRGGETQYF. The CDR3 coding sequence is TGTGCCAGCAGCTTAGCAAGGGGGGGGACTAGGGGTGGAGAGACCCAGTACTTC. The full variable domain, with the rest looked up from reference TRBV7-2 and TRBJ2-5, is GAGVSQSPSNKVTEKGKDVELRCDPISGHTALYWYRQSLGQGLEFLIYFQGNSAPDKSGLPSDRFSAERTGGSVSTLTIQRTQQEDSAVYLCASSLARGGTRGGETQYFGPGTRLLVL.

The rearrangement uses TRBV11-2 and TRBJ2-3; 9 nucleotides match TRBD1. V was clipped by 4 bases and J by 0 bases; unmatched bases: 5. Germline V gene lookup returns CDR1 SGHAT and CDR2 FQNNGV. The CDR3 is 16 residues long. The CDR3 reads CASSYGQGLSTDTQYF. Here the CDR3 DNA reads TGTGCCAGCAGCTACGGACAGGGGTTAAGCACAGATACGCAGTATTTT.

V is TRBV20-1 and J is TRBJ1-1; tentative D call: TRBD1 (5 bases). With 1 base removed from V and 0 bases from J, the gap between germline ends came to 12 bases. In germline, CDR1 is DFQATT, CDR2 SNEGSKA (reference sequence). The length of the CDR3 is 15 residues. This CDR3 is CSARAGTRMNTEAFF. The DNA for the CDR3 is TGCAGTGCTAGAGCCGGGACGCGGATGAACACTGAAGCTTTCTTT.

This clonotype has ten or more counts. This sequence joins TRBV20-1 and TRBJ2-1, with 12 nucleotides matching TRBD2. This CDR3 has 14 amino acids. V lost 1 base to trimming and J lost 8 bases; unmatched junction nucleotides: 3. Germline V gene lookup returns CDR1 DFQATT and CDR2 SNEGSKA (reference sequence). As DNA, the CDR3 is TGCAGTGCTAGAGGGACTAGCGGGGAGTATGAGCAGTTCTTC. Its translation: CSARGTSGEYEQFF.

The chain employs TRBV20-1 and TRBJ2-1, with 9 bases matching TRBD1. Germline CDR1 DFQATT, CDR2 SNEGSKA (reference sequence). The V segment lost 3 bases and the J segment 6 bases; nucleotides outside the gene matches: 3. The CDR3 is 13 residues long. CDR3 protein: CSARGQGFNEQFF. In DNA, the CDR3 is TGCAGTGCTAGGGGACAGGGATTCAATGAGCAGTTCTTC.

This clonotype was counted between two and nine times. The CDR3 loop reads CSARQSGLRGPQHF. The CDR3 coding sequence is TGCAGTGCTAGGCAATCAGGGCTCCGGGGGCCCCAGCATTTT. The chain uses TRBV20-1 and TRBJ1-5, with a weak D call TRBD1 (5 bases). The germline V gene encodes CDR1 DFQATT and CDR2 SNEGSKA (reference sequence). Between the trimmed V and J ends, which lost 3 bases and 9 bases, there was a span of 18 bases. This CDR3 region has 14 residues.

This rearrangement joins TRBV11-1 to TRBJ2-1; TRBD2 aligns across 10 bases. CDR3 length: 16 amino acids. Trimming took 5 bases from V and 2 from J; bases not matched to a gene: 6. Germline CDR1 SGHAT, CDR2 FQDESV (reference sequence). CDR3 loop: CASSKRTSGTYNEQFF. In DNA, the CDR3 is TGTGCCAGCAGCAAGAGGACTAGCGGAACCTACAATGAGCAGTTCTTC.

This clonotype was found many times. The rearrangement links TRBV3-1 to TRBJ1-1, with D tentatively TRBD1 (6 bases). The CDR3 runs 14 residues. V shed 4 bases and J shed 0 bases, with 9 bases lying between them. In germline, CDR1 is LGHDT, CDR2 YNNKEL (reference sequence). Here the CDR3 reads CASSLGTLNTEAFF. In nucleotides, the CDR3 is TGTGCCAGCAGCCTCGGGACACTGAACACTGAAGCTTTCTTT.

The J gene is TRBJ2-6, the V gene TRBV4-3; D is undetermined. Germline V gene sequence: CDR1 LGHNA, CDR2 YSLEER. Trimming pared 1 base from V and 2 bases from J, leaving 15 bases between. This CDR3 has 18 amino acids. CDR3 in DNA: TGCGCCAGCAGCCAAGGTCACACATATTCTCCTGGGGCCAACGTCCTGACTTTC. It translates to CASSQGHTYSPGANVLTF.

This clonotype was detected ten times or more. The rearrangement joins TRBV10-3 to TRBJ2-7; D is undetermined. The germline gives CDR1 ENHRY, CDR2 SYGVKD. V was pared by 3 bases and J by 3 bases, with 9 bases between. The CDR3 contains 13 residues. The CDR3, as DNA: TGTGCCATCAGTGACGGCCCAAACTACGAGCAGTACTTC. It codes for CAISDGPNYEQYF.